The following is a T cell receptor beta chain sequence with its context. Its antigen is not identified. Germline-derived CDR1 and CDR2 are SEHNR and FQNEAQ (reference sequence). The CDR3 contains 15 residues. In generating TCR beta cDNA, 5'RACE template switching with UMIs was used. TCRdb processed the 5' RACE reads again and assigns one entry to each CDR3 protein, with no DNA. This repertoire comprises 500,000 to 600,000 distinct CDR3 sequences; its ten largest clones make up 3% to 4.5%. The data were taken from a study of T cells expressing NK-cell markers. Findings and limits, study-wide: Over 5 donors carried dominant NKG2C+ clonotypes that made up roughly 1.0-7.5% of their CD8+ T cells.

This TCR derives from a man in his late teens or twenties in good health. The sample consisted of blood T cells: a sorted CD56 or NKG2C T cell subset, CD4+ or CD8+ T cells, or bulk PBMC T cells (not recorded which). This chain links TRBV7-9 with TRBJ2-4; the TCRdb D gene call, TRBD1, has no DNA to confirm it. The CDR3 reads CASSRLRQGKNIQYF.